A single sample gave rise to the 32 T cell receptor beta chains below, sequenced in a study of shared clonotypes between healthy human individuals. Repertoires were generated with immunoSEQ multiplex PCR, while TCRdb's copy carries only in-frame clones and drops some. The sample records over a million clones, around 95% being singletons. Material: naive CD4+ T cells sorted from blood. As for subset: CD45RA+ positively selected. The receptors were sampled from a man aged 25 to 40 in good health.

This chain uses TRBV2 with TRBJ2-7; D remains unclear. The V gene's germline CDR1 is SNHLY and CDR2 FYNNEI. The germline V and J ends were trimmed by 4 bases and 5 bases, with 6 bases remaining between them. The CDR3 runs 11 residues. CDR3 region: CASSVLDEQYF. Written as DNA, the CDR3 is TGTGCCAGCAGTGTATTGGACGAGCAGTACTTC.

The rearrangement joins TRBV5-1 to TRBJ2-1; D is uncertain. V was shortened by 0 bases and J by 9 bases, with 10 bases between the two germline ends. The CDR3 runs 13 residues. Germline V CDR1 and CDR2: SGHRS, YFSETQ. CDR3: CASSLEGAGEQFF. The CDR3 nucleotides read TGCGCCAGCAGCTTGGAAGGTGCTGGTGAGCAGTTCTTC.

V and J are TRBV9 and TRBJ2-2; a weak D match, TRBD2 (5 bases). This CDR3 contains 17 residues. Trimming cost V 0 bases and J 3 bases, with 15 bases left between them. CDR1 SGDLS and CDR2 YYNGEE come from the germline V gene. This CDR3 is CASSVALERSYTGELFF. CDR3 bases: TGTGCCAGCAGCGTAGCTCTTGAGCGGTCATACACCGGGGAGCTGTTTTTT.

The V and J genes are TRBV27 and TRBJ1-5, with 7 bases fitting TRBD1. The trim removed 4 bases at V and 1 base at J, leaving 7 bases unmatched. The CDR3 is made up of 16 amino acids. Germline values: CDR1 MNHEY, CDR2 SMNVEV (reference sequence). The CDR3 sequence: CASSSATGKSNQPQHF. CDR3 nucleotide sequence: TGTGCCAGCAGTTCAGCGACAGGGAAGAGCAATCAGCCCCAGCATTTT.

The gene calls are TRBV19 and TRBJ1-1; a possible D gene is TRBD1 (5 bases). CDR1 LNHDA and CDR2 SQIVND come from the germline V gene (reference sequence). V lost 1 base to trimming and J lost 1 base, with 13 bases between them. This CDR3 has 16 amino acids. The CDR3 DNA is TGTGCCAGTAGTATAGTAATTCCAAGGGGGAACACTGAAGCTTTCTTT. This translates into CASSIVIPRGNTEAFF. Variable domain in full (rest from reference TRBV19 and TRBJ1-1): DGGITQSPKYLFRKEGQNVTLSCEQNLNHDAMYWYRQDPGQGLRLIYYSQIVNDFQKGDIAEGYSVSREKKESFPLTVTSAQKNPTAFYLCASSIVIPRGNTEAFFGQGTRLTVV.

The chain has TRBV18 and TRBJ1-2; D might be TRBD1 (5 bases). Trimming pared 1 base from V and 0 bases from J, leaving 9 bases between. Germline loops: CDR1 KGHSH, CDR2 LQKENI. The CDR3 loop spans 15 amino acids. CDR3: CASSPLQGANYGYTF. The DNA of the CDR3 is TGTGCCAGCTCACCACTCCAGGGAGCTAACTATGGCTACACCTTC.

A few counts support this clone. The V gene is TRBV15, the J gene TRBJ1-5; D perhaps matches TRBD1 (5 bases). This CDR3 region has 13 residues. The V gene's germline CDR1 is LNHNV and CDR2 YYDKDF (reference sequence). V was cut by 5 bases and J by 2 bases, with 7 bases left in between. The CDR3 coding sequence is TGTGCCACCAGCGCAGGGCGCAATCAGCCCCAGCATTTT. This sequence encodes CATSAGRNQPQHF.

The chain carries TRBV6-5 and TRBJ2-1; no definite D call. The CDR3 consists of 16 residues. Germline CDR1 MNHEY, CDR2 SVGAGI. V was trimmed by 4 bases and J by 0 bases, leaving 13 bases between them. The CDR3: CASSWLGSSSYNEQFF. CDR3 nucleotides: TGTGCCAGCAGTTGGTTGGGGTCGAGCTCCTACAATGAGCAGTTCTTC.

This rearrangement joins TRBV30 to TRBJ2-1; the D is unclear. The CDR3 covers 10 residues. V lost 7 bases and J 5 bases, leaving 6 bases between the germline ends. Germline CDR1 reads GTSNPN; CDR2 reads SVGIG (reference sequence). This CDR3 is CAFSDNEQFF. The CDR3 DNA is TGTGCCTTCAGCGACAATGAGCAGTTCTTC.

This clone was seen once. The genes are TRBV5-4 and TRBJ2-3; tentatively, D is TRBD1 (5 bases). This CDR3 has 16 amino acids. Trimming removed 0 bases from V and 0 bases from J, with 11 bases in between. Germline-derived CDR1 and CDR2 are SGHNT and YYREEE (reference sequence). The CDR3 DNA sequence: TGTGCCAGCAGCTTGGCCCTGGGGCCTAGCACAGATACGCAGTATTTT. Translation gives CASSLALGPSTDTQYF.

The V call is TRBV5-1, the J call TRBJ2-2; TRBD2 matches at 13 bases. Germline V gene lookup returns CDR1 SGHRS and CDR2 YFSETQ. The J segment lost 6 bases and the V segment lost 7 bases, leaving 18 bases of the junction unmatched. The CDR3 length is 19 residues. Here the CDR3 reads CASPRFRTSGRGTPGELFF. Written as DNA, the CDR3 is TGCGCCAGCCCTCGATTCAGGACTAGCGGGAGAGGGACCCCCGGGGAGCTGTTTTTT.

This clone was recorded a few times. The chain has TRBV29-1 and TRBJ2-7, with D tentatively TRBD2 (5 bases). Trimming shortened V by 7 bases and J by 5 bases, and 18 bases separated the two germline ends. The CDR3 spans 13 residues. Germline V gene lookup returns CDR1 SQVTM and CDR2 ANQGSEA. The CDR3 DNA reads TGCAGCGCCGCCTCGAGGGCGCAGGACGAGCAGTACTTC. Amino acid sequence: CSAASRAQDEQYF.

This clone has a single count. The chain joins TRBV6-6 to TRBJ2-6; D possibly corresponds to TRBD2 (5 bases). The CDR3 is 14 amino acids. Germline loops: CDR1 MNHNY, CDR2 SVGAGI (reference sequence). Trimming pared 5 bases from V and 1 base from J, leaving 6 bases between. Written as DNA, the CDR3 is TGTGCCAGCAGTCGGGGTTCTGGGGCCAACGTCCTGACTTTC. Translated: CASSRGSGANVLTF.

The CDR3 region is CASSLSYRADTQYF. The DNA for the CDR3 is TGCGCCAGCAGCTTGTCCTATCGGGCAGATACGCAGTATTTT. The V and J genes are TRBV5-1 and TRBJ2-3, with D unresolved. This CDR3 region has 14 residues. The V gene's germline CDR1 is SGHRS and CDR2 YFSETQ. V was cut by 1 base and J by 4 bases, with 10 bases left in between.

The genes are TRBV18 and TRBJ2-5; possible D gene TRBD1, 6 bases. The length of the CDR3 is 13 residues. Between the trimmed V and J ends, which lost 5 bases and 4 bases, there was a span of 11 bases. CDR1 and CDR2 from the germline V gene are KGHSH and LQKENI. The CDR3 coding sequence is TGTGCCAGCTCAGGGGGCGTCCGAGAGACCCAGTACTTC. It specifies CASSGGVRETQYF. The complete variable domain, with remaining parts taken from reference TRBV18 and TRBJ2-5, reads NAGVMQNPRHLVRRRGQEARLRCSPMKGHSHVYWYRQLPEEGLKFMVYLQKENIIDESGMPKERFSAEFPKEGPSILRIQQVVRGDSAAYFCASSGGVRETQYFGPGTRLLVL.

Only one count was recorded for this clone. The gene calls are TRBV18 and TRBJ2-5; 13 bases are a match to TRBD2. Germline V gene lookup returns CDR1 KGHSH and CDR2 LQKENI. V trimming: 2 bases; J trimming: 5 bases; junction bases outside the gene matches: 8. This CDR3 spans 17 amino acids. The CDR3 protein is CASSPTTGTSGTETQYF. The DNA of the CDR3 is TGTGCCAGCTCACCAACTACCGGGACTAGCGGGACTGAGACCCAGTACTTC.

CDR3 sequence reads: CASSSPREGSSYEQYF. The CDR3 DNA reads as TGTGCCAGTAGTTCTCCCCGGGAAGGCAGCTCCTACGAGCAGTACTTC. This chain connects TRBV19 to TRBJ2-7; D is possibly TRBD2 (5 bases). V lost 5 bases, J lost 0 bases, and 17 bases lay in between. Germline CDR1 reads LNHDA; CDR2 reads SQIVND (reference sequence). The CDR3 extends over 16 amino acids.

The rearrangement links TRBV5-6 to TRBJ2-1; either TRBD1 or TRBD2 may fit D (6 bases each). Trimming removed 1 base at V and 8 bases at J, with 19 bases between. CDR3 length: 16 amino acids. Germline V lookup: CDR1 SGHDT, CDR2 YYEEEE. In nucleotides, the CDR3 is TGTGCCAGCAGCTTGTACGGTTGGGGGGCGTCGGATGAGCAGTTCTTC. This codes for CASSLYGWGASDEQFF.

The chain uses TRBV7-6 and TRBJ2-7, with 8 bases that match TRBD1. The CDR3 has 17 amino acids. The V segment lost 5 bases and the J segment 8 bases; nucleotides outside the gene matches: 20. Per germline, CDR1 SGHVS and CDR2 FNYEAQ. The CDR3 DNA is TGTGCCAGCAGCCGAATCAAGCAGGGGGCCCTAGCTAGTCAGCAGTACTTC. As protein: CASSRIKQGALASQQYF.

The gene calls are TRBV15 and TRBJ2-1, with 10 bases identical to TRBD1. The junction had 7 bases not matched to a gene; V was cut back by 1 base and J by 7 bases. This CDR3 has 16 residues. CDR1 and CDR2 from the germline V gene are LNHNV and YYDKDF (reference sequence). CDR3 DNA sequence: TGTGCCACCAGCAGAGGGGAGACAGGGGGCAAGAATGAGCAGTTCTTC. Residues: CATSRGETGGKNEQFF.

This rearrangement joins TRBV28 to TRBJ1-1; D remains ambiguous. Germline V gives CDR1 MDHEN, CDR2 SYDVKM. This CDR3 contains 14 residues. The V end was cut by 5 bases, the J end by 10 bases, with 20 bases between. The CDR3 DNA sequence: TGTGCCAGCAGTCGAATTTCCTCACGTATGAGAGCTTTCTTT. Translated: CASSRISSRMRAFF.

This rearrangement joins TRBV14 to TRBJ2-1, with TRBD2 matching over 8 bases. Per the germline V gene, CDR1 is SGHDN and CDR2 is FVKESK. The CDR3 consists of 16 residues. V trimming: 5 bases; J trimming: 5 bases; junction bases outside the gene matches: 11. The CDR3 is CASSITWTSRNNEQFF. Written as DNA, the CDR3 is TGTGCCAGCAGCATAACCTGGACTAGCCGCAACAATGAGCAGTTCTTC.

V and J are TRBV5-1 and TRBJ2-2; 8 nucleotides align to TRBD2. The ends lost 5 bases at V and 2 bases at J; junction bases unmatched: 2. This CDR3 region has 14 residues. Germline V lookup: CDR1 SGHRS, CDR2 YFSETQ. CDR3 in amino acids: CASRLAVNTGELFF. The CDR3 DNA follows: TGCGCCAGCAGACTAGCGGTAAACACCGGGGAGCTGTTTTTT. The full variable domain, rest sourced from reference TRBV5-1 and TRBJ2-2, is KAGVTQTPRYLIKTRGQQVTLSCSPISGHRSVSWYQQTPGQGLQFLFEYFSETQRNKGNFPGRFSGRQFSNSRSEMNVSTLELGDSALYLCASRLAVNTGELFFGEGSRLTVL.

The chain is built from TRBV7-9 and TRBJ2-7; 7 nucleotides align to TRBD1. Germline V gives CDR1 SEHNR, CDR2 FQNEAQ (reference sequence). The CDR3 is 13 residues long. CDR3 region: CASSLGDRVVLTV. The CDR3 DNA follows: TGTGCCAGCAGCTTGGGTGACAGGGTAGTTTTAACGGTC.

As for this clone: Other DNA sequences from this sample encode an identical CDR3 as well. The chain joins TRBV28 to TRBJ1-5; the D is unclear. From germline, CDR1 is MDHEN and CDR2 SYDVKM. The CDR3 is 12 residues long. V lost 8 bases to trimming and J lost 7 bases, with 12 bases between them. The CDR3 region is CASRVGGQPQHF. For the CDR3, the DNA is TGTGCCAGCCGGGTAGGAGGGCAGCCCCAGCATTTT.

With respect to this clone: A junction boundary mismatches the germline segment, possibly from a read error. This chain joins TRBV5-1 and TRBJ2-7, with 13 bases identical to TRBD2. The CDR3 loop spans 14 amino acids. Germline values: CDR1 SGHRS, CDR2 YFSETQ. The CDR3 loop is CASSLERLAGGPNF. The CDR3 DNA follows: TGCGCCAGCAGCTTGGAGAGACTAGCGGGAGGCCCCAACTTC.

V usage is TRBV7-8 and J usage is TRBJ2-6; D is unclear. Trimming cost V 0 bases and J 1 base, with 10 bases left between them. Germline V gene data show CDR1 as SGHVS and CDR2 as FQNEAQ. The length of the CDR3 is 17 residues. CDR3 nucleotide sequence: TGTGCCAGCAGCTTAGCGCGTCTACCTTCTGGGGCCAACGTCCTGACTTTC. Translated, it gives CASSLARLPSGANVLTF. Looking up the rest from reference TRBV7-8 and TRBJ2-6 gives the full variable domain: GAGVSQSPRYKVAKRGQDVALRCDPISGHVSLFWYQQALGQGPEFLTYFQNEAQLDKSGLPSDRFFAERPEGSVSTLKIQRTQQEDSAVYLCASSLARLPSGANVLTFGAGSRLTVL.

The DNA for the CDR3 is TGTGCCAGCTCAAGGACTAGTCCCAATGAGCAGTTCTTC. Amino acids: CASSRTSPNEQFF. The chain carries TRBV18 and TRBJ2-1, with 7 bases identical to TRBD2. The CDR3 is made up of 13 amino acids. Germline CDR1 reads KGHSH; CDR2 reads LQKENI. V trimming: 5 bases; J trimming: 6 bases; junction bases outside the gene matches: 4.

Written as DNA, the CDR3 is TGTGCCAGCAGCCTATTTGGGAAGAACACCGGGGAGCTGTTTTTT. Encoded protein: CASSLFGKNTGELFF. The V and J genes are TRBV5-6 and TRBJ2-2; D gene uncertain. The germline V gene has CDR1 SGHDT and CDR2 YYEEEE. This CDR3 region has 15 residues. The V end lost 4 bases, the J end lost 1 base, and 11 bases lay between the germline ends.

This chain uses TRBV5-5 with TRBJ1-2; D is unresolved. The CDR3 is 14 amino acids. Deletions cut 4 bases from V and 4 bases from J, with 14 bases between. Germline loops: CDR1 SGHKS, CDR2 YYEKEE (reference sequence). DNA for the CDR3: TGTGCCAGCAGCGTTGTCACGGCTAGCTATGGCTACACCTTC. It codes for CASSVVTASYGYTF.

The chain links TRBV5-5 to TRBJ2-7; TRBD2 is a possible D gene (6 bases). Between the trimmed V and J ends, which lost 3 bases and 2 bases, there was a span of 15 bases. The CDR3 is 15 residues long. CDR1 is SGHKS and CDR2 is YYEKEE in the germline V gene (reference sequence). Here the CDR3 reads CASSSVPAGPYEQYF. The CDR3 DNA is TGTGCCAGCAGCTCGGTTCCGGCGGGGCCCTACGAGCAGTACTTC.

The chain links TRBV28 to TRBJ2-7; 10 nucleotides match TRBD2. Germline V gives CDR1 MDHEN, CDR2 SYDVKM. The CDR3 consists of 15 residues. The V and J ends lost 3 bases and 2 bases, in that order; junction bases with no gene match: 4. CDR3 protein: CASSLGGLATYEQYF. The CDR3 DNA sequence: TGTGCCAGCAGTTTGGGGGGACTAGCGACCTACGAGCAGTACTTC.